This T cell receptor beta chain was found in a study of T cell responses to AZD1222 COVID-19 vaccine. The method was immunoSEQ multiplex PCR; TCRdb's version includes in-frame clones alone and lacks a portion of them. The sample consists of some 170,000 clones, just under 95% of them appearing once. Study outcomes and limitations: Only a handful of AZD1222 recipients tested seropositive at baseline. A rise in Spike-specific TCR breadth and depth followed two AZD1222 doses.

This clone was observed once. Its specificity is unknown. Trimming shortened V by 5 bases and J by 11 bases, and 19 bases separated the two germline ends. Germline lookup yields CDR1 SGHVS and CDR2 FNYEAQ. The CDR3 runs to 13 residues. This material consisted of peripheral blood, taken on day 0 of AZD1222 vaccination. The V gene is TRBV7-6, the J gene TRBJ2-7; maybe TRBD1 (5 bases). The receptor was isolated from an adult in good health. The CDR3 sequence: CASSLTAGSVEYF. CDR3 nucleotide sequence: TGTGCCAGCAGCCTAACCGCAGGGTCTGTTGAGTACTTC.